A selection of T cell receptor beta chains follows, all from one sample in a study of T cells in Graves' hyperthyroidism and ophthalmopathy. TCRdb re-called the multiplex PCR reads through MiXCR, storing one row per CDR3 protein. The data hold about 210,000 distinct CDR3 sequences, with 17% observed a single time. The sample taken for sequencing was blood. The receptors were sampled from a man aged 45-65 years with Graves' hyperthyroidism. The CDR3 runs from the conserved cysteine through the conserved F or W. D genes are given only for firm matches. The size field is filled for only some rows; it gives once, few, many or a size class.

TRBV7-9	16	NA	TRBD2	TRBJ2-7	CASSPPSGMAPGEQYF	TGTGCCAGCAGCCCACCTAGCGGGATGGCTCCCGGCGAGCAGTACTTC
TRBV20-1	15	many	NA	TRBJ1-1	CSASPLVGASGKAFF	TGCAGTGCTAGTCCACTCGTCGGGGCTTCGGGTAAAGCTTTCTTT
TRBV6-2/TRBV6-3	13	few	NA	TRBJ2-2	CASSWGHIGELFF	TGTGCCAGCAGTTGGGGCCATATCGGGGAGCTGTTTTTT
TRBV20-1	12	many	TRBD2	TRBJ2-5	CSARRGGETQYF	TGCAGTGCTAGACGGGGGGGTGAGACCCAGTACTTC
TRBV7-9	13	NA	NA	TRBJ2-3	CASSLASPDTQYF	TGTGCCAGCAGCTTAGCCAGCCCAGATACGCAGTATTTT
TRBV5-1	16	NA	TRBD2	TRBJ2-1	CASSLILAGGGNEQFF	TGCGCCAGCAGCTTGATCCTAGCGGGAGGGGGCAATGAGCAGTTCTTC
TRBV24-1	19	few	NA	TRBJ1-5	CATSDKYPPPGGFNQPQHF	TGTGCCACCAGTGACAAGTATCCTCCCCCCGGGGGATTCAATCAGCCCCAGCATTTT
TRBV20-1	16	many	NA	TRBJ2-5	CSAGGVGTLYQETQYF	TGCAGTGCTGGAGGGGTGGGGACGCTTTACCAAGAGACCCAGTACTTC
TRBV2	14	many	NA	TRBJ1-5	CASSGQGKKQPQHF	TGTGCCAGCAGTGGGCAGGGCAAGAAACAGCCCCAGCATTTT
TRBV11-2	15	many	NA	TRBJ2-5	CASSPTQGVQETQYF	TGTGCCAGCAGCCCCACCCAGGGCGTCCAAGAGACCCAGTACTTC
TRBV28	17	many	TRBD2	TRBJ2-5	CASTLGGLAGIRETQYF	TGTGCCAGCACTTTGGGGGGGCTAGCGGGAATACGAGAGACCCAGTACTTC
TRBV30	16	many	TRBD1	TRBJ2-7	CAWSAQGARPSYEQYF	TGTGCCTGGAGTGCCCAGGGGGCCCGCCCATCCTACGAGCAGTACTTC
TRBV3-1	15	many	TRBD2	TRBJ2-1	CASSRLAGSYNEQFF	TGTGCCAGCAGCCGGCTAGCGGGGTCCTACAATGAGCAGTTCTTC
TRBV11-2	13	many	TRBD1	TRBJ2-1	CASSKGTANEQFF	TGTGCCAGCAGCAAGGGGACAGCTAATGAGCAGTTCTTC
TRBV10-3	18	NA	TRBD2	TRBJ2-7	CAISEWGLAGGLSYEQYF	TGTGCCATCAGTGAGTGGGGACTAGCGGGAGGACTCTCCTACGAGCAGTACTTC
TRBV2	14	many	NA	TRBJ1-4	CASSASRRNEKLFF	TGTGCCAGCAGTGCTTCCCGTCGGAATGAAAAACTGTTTTTT
TRBV6-1	15	NA	TRBD2	TRBJ2-7	CASSYLLAGDYEQYF	TGTGCCAGCAGTTATTTACTAGCGGGGGACTACGAGCAGTACTTC
TRBV5-1	14	NA	TRBD1	TRBJ1-1	CASSFQGEGTEAFF	TGCGCCAGCAGCTTCCAGGGGGAGGGCACTGAAGCTTTCTTT